This T cell receptor beta chain was recovered during a study of cytomegalovirus exposure and HLA in healthy donors (dated by TCRdb to the late 2010s). As for the study more broadly: An earlier analysis of several hundred of the donors reported 276 Gb of sequence data and 95 million to 130 million unique TCR beta sequences obtained from around 190 million T cells. To decide whether each TCR beta V gene segment behaved as functional or pseudogenic, an earlier analysis of approximately 600 of the donors relied on high-throughput TCR beta sequencing. A separate validation cohort of 100 to 150 different subjects was used in addition to the 666-subject first cohort. An early release that covered some 640 HLA-typed donors contained approximately 290 gigabases of sequencing data and tens of millions of unique TCR sequences. HLA typing covered class I and class II loci at four-digit resolution. To predict cytomegalovirus infection status, the study brought together high-throughput TCR immunosequencing, statistical association of individual TCRs with disease status, and machine learning. Of the roughly 430 genotyped donors, roughly 85% fell in the genetic ancestry cluster associated with self-reported Caucasian donors. Roughly 5 DR-DQ haplotypes were handled as single units for association and clustering, since linkage in the cohort was strong. The study was designed to test whether signatures of past pathogen exposure could be identified by cataloging public T cell receptors. Rather than using new phenotypic data, the later analysis identified candidate immune exposures from TCR beta sequences and from how often those sequences occurred across donors. Typing coverage differed by locus: A, B, C, DRB1 and DQB1 were typed in about 620-640 donors, DQA1 in about 550, DPA1 in some 610, and DPB1 in approximately 450. Among 398 genotyped donors of the cohort, an average of approximately 240,000 unique TCR beta nucleotide sequences was sequenced per donor, of which about 18% were non-productive. Genome-wide SNP genotypes for about 55% of the roughly 670 donors were used in a later genetic analysis, which treated that subset as a discovery cohort. To study patterns of TCR occurrence, a later analysis re-analyzed previously published TCR beta repertoires from hundreds of donors and added high-resolution HLA genotyping. The T cell repertoires of 666 subjects were profiled by immunosequencing and related to cytomegalovirus serostatus. Donor age, sex, ethnicity and CMV serostatus were compiled alongside the repertoire data. All discovery cohort repertoires had been generated using a single sequencing platform.

On this clone: Its antigen is unknown. Base qualities were left out, and no much larger clone turns up one base away.

The paper's findings and limits, for the study overall: A later analysis reported that several top co-occurrence clusters appeared linked to parvovirus B19, influenza, CMV and Epstein-Barr virus. The 87-base-pair reads could not distinguish some IMGT-functional V segments, including TRBV6-2 and TRBV6-3, so those segments were excluded. HLA typing was unavailable for some donors at each locus, so association tests used only the typed subset. Roughly uniform sequencing depth across donors was assumed in presence/absence analyses, although this assumption may not hold. A further reported finding was that TCR beta sequences accurately predicted the HLA-A and HLA-B alleles for most subjects in the first cohort. According to a later genetic analysis, donors in an Asian-associated ancestry cluster had fewer N-insertions in productive TCRs than the approximately 690-donor mean. The classifier was reported to diagnose cytomegalovirus status with high specificity and sensitivity in both the original cohort and the validation cohort. Three of the identified cytomegalovirus-associated TCR beta chains were confirmed in vitro to be specific for cytomegalovirus antigens. Only TCR beta chains were sequenced in this cohort, and the absence of alpha or paired-chain data limited detectable features. V-gene and J-gene trimming of TCR beta chains was associated with a missense DCLRE1C variant in a later genetic analysis, and the association was replicated in an independent cohort. Correlated functional status among segregating V segments might be attributable to linkage disequilibrium, but an unknown experimental factor could not be ruled out. When HLA alleles, especially DR and DQ, strongly co-occurred, TCR associations were difficult to assign to individual alleles. The only immune exposure information available for the cohort was CMV serostatus. The sequencing pipeline was judged likely to have produced a cluster of highly shared sequence variants as a technical artifact. A later analysis found that HLA-associated TCR beta chains were more clonally expanded and had lower generation probabilities than equally common non-associated chains. Because counts were too low, seventeen rarely observed V segments, including chromosome 9 orphons, were excluded from the earlier analysis of about 500 of the donors. A later analysis associated about 16,000 TCR beta sequences with specific HLA alleles at a false discovery rate of 0.05. A later analysis found that most CMV-associated TCR beta chains appeared HLA-restricted, with HLA associations seemingly driven largely by CMV exposure. According to the authors, the approach could potentially be generalized to other disease states and immunological phenotypes. The study gave a list of 150 to 200 TCR beta chains associated with cytomegalovirus. In an earlier analysis of 587 of the donors, most TCR beta V segments appeared in productive rearrangements about 87% or about 30% of the time, broadly matching IMGT annotations. In a later analysis, TCR association rates were found to vary across HLA loci, with the most associated TCRs seen for DRB1 alleles and the fewest for HLA-C alleles. Across donors, most TCR sequences were observed very rarely, whereas some public TCRs were present in many individuals.

In total, approximately 610 healthy bone marrow donors made up the cohort. At the time of sampling, every cohort member was nominally healthy, though immune exposures that went unrecorded were likely present. The donor was CMV seropositive and belonged to the group of 250 to 300 seropositive cohort members. A peripheral blood sample was provided by each donor, and peripheral blood mononuclear cells were used for TCR beta sequencing. The Qiagen DNeasy Blood Extraction Kit was used to extract genomic DNA from the blood cell samples. Library preparation was by the immunoSEQ multiplex PCR assay. For the multiplex PCR, a mixture combining 60 forward primers for TCR Vbeta segments and 13 reverse primers for TCR Jbeta segments was used. Amplification of the CDR3 region of rearranged TCR beta genes was performed with a multiplex PCR assay on genomic DNA. Amplified TCR beta libraries were sequenced as 87-base-pair reads on the Illumina HiSeq System. The original pipeline was this. A later analysis counted 65 million to 90 million unique TCR beta chains across the 550 to 800 repertoires, and 9.5 million to 11 million of these chains were shared by at least two donors. A nearest-neighbor algorithm error-corrected the raw reads and collapsed the reads into unique sequences, merging closely related sequences to remove PCR and sequencing errors. To assign V, D and J gene segments, CDR3 sequences were aligned to IMGT reference sequences. For a sequence to be retained, a match of at least six nucleotides to both a V gene segment and a J gene segment was required. A rearrangement was called productive if the CDR3 had no stop codons and remained in frame with V and J, and every other rearrangement was called non-productive. CDR3 was defined by IMGT convention, running from the second conserved V-encoded cysteine to the conserved J-encoded phenylalanine. The earlier analysis of more than 450 of the donors excluded sequences that lacked an unambiguous match to a single V gene segment. An earlier analysis of 450 to 650 of the donors called V segments functional above 56.7% productive rearrangements and segregating when the between-donor standard deviation exceeded 5%. A statistical classification framework was built for diagnosing cytomegalovirus status from the catalog of TCR beta chain sequences. A later analysis assigned V and J genes by comparing TCR nucleotide sequences with IMGT/GENE-DB human TR gene sequences. In a later analysis, CDR3 sequences and most-parsimonious VDJ recombination scenarios were assigned using the TCRdist pipeline. In a later analysis, each TCR beta chain was defined by its CDR3 amino acid sequence together with its V-gene family, and reads without a unique V-gene family were excluded. In a later analysis, fewer than 600 highly shared, low-generation-probability nucleotide sequences were removed to address suspected cross-contamination and a sequencing artifact. In a later analysis, a clonal expansion index was calculated for each public chain from normalized within-repertoire ranks of inferred template counts. In a later analysis, generation probabilities were computed with a VDJ recombination model fitted to out-of-frame rearrangements, and the resulting probabilities were checked against IGoR. In a later analysis, TCR-TCR, TCR-HLA and TCR-CMV co-occurrence was scored with hypergeometric tests, and a repertoire-size bias correction was applied to TCR pairs. To estimate false discovery rates, a later analysis permuted the HLA or CMV assignments 20 times. In a later analysis, co-occurring TCRs were grouped with DBSCAN, and TCRdist sequence similarity was added when clustering was performed within HLA-allele-positive subsets. For co-occurrence clustering, repertoires with fewer than 30,000 or more than 120,000 public chains were excluded, along with 5 or 6 repertoires with anomalous nucleotide sharing. Imported from immuneACCESS, the table was reduced by TCRdb to in-frame sequences with V and J called. These copies leave out some clones; in studies compared against another copy, an unresolved V gene accounts for under half, and the cause of the remainder is not known. V and J calls and clone size are given by that table; D and trimming were obtained from the DNA. Present in this sample are fewer than 120,000 clones, 65% to 80% of which were seen just once. Of the sample, roughly 2.9% falls within the top ten clones.

The CDR3 covers 15 residues, taking in both the cysteine and the phenylalanine. The DNA shown is the 45-base CDR3, in frame from base 1. After removal of 5 bases from V and 6 bases from J, the junction retains 6 bases not matched to a gene. Looking up the germline V gene yields CDR1 SGHAT and CDR2 FQNNGV. In this chain, TRBV11-2 is recombined with TRBJ2-3, with 12 bases in between that match TRBD2. The sample comprised PBMCs. The receptor was isolated from a woman aged 60-75 years in good health and CMV-seropositive. The nucleotide sequence reads TGTGCCAGCAGCCCCGGGCTAGCGGGAGGGGATACGCAGTATTTT. It codes for CASSPGLAGGDTQYF.